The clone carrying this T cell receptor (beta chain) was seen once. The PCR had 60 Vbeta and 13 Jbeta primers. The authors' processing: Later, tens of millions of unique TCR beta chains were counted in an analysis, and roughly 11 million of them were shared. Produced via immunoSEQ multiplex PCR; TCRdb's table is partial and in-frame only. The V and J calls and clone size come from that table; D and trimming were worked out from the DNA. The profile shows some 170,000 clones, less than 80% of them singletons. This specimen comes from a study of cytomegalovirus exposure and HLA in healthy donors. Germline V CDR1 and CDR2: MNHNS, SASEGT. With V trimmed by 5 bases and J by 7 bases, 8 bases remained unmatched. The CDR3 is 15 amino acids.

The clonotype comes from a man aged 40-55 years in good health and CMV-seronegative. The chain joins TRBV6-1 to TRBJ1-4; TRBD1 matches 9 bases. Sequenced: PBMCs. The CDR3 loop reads CASSRSGTGSEKLFF. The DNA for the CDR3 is TGTGCCAGCAGTCGGAGCGGGACAGGGAGTGAAAAACTGTTTTTT.